Listed here is a single TCR beta chain. This sample was taken from a study of blood T cell repertoires in COVID-19. The repertoire was sequenced with immunoSEQ multiplex PCR; TCRdb's copy has only in-frame clones and lacks some. The table has roughly 220,000 clones, about four fifths seen once. Trimming removed 5 bases at V and 2 bases at J, with 9 bases between. Looked up from germline, CDR1 is SEHNR and CDR2 is FQNEAQ (reference sequence). The CDR3 has 13 amino acids. The clonotype comes from a middle-aged woman with acute COVID-19. This rearrangement joins TRBV7-9 to TRBJ2-5, with a tentative D call TRBD2 (5 bases). Sequenced: PBMCs or T cells enriched from blood (not recorded which). The CDR3 DNA reads as TGTGCCAGCAGCCAGCGGTTACAAGAGACCCAGTACTTC. Encoded protein: CASSQRLQETQYF.